The next 19 T cell receptor beta chains were all read from a single sample in a study of cytomegalovirus exposure and HLA in healthy donors. 13 Jbeta primers and 60 Vbeta primers were used for the PCR. Clones were sequenced by immunoSEQ multiplex PCR, and TCRdb holds only the in-frame ones, with some missing. Among 150,000 to 200,000 clones, around 68% were seen once, and the ten largest hold approximately 1.5%. The material sequenced was PBMCs. The receptors stem from a girl aged 10 to 17 in good health and CMV-seronegative.

CDR3 in amino acids: CASSPLLTTNEKLFF. As DNA, the CDR3 is TGTGCCAGCTCACCCCTACTCACAACTAATGAAAAACTGTTTTTT. This chain connects TRBV18 to TRBJ1-4; unclear D gene. V was pared by 3 bases and J by 0 bases, with 8 bases between. Germline assignment: CDR1 KGHSH and CDR2 LQKENI. The CDR3 consists of 15 residues.

The rearrangement links TRBV5-5 to TRBJ1-2; tentatively, D is TRBD1 (5 bases). CDR3 size: 15 residues. CDR1 is SGHKS and CDR2 is YYEKEE in the germline V gene (reference sequence). Deletions cut 4 bases from V and 3 bases from J, with 16 bases between. CDR3 bases: TGTGCCAGCAGCCCCGAACCGGGGGAGTACTATGGCTACACCTTC. The encoded protein is CASSPEPGEYYGYTF. Combining the CDR3 with reference TRBV5-5 and TRBJ1-2 gives the whole variable domain DAGVTQSPTHLIKTRGQQVTLRCSPISGHKSVSWYQQVLGQGPQFIFQYYEKEERGRGNFPDRFSARQFPNYSSELNVNALLLGDSALYLCASSPEPGEYYGYTFGSGTRLTVV.

The gene calls are TRBV5-1 and TRBJ1-1; D not resolved. Trimming took 4 bases from V and 1 from J, leaving 14 bases between them. The CDR3 loop spans 15 amino acids. Germline V gives CDR1 SGHRS, CDR2 YFSETQ. The CDR3 DNA reads TGCGCCAGCAGCCCGAGGCCCCGTTCGAACACTGAAGCTTTCTTT. It specifies CASSPRPRSNTEAFF. The entire variable domain, with the rest obtained from reference TRBV5-1 and TRBJ1-1, is as follows: KAGVTQTPRYLIKTRGQQVTLSCSPISGHRSVSWYQQTPGQGLQFLFEYFSETQRNKGNFPGRFSGRQFSNSRSEMNVSTLELGDSALYLCASSPRPRSNTEAFFGQGTRLTVV.

This chain uses TRBV19 with TRBJ1-2, with 9 bases lining up with TRBD1. Per the germline V gene, CDR1 is LNHDA and CDR2 is SQIVND (reference sequence). This CDR3 comprises 16 residues. V shed 8 bases and J 3 bases; nucleotides not matched to a gene: 13. CDR3 amino acids: CASGLATGGTYYGYTF. Written as DNA, the CDR3 is TGTGCCAGTGGGCTGGCGACAGGGGGAACCTACTATGGCTACACCTTC.

The genes are TRBV5-6 and TRBJ1-3, with unresolved D. The CDR3 totals 16 residues. Trimming stripped 7 bases from V and 1 base from J, with 18 bases between. CDR1 and CDR2 from the germline V gene are SGHDT and YYEEEE. This CDR3 is CASLSRWELSGNTIYF. DNA of the CDR3: TGTGCCAGCCTATCAAGGTGGGAGCTGTCTGGAAACACCATATATTTT.

The V and J genes are TRBV2 and TRBJ2-7; 8 nucleotides align to TRBD1. The germline V gene encodes CDR1 SNHLY and CDR2 FYNNEI. V lost 5 bases and J lost 3; bases outside the gene matches: 6. This CDR3 is 14 amino acids long. The CDR3 DNA reads TGTGCCAGCAGTAAGACGGGACAGGACTACGAGCAGTACTTC. As protein: CASSKTGQDYEQYF.

V is TRBV5-6 and J is TRBJ2-7; tentative D call: TRBD1 (6 bases). The CDR3 has 14 residues. Germline V lookup: CDR1 SGHDT, CDR2 YYEEEE. V lost 4 bases to trimming and J lost 5 bases, with 16 bases between them. The CDR3 sequence: CASSLDSPGNEQYF. CDR3 nucleotides: TGTGCCAGCAGCCTGGACAGTCCCGGGAACGAGCAGTACTTC.

V and J are TRBV5-5 and TRBJ2-3; unclear D gene. The CDR3 length is 13 residues. Trimming took 2 bases from V and 0 from J, leaving 4 bases between them. CDR1 is SGHKS, CDR2 YYEKEE, per germline (reference sequence). CDR3 sequence reads: CASSFQSTDTQYF. As DNA, the CDR3 is TGTGCCAGCAGCTTCCAGAGCACAGATACGCAGTATTTT. The complete variable domain, with remaining parts taken from reference TRBV5-5 and TRBJ2-3, reads DAGVTQSPTHLIKTRGQQVTLRCSPISGHKSVSWYQQVLGQGPQFIFQYYEKEERGRGNFPDRFSARQFPNYSSELNVNALLLGDSALYLCASSFQSTDTQYFGPGTRLTVL.

The V and J genes are TRBV27 and TRBJ2-1, with 11 nucleotides matching TRBD2. Unmatched junction bases numbered 14, after V lost 4 bases and J lost 0 bases. The CDR3 runs to 20 residues. The germline gives CDR1 MNHEY, CDR2 SMNVEV (reference sequence). This CDR3 reads CASSYSPRTSGFSSYNEQFF. In DNA form, the CDR3 reads TGTGCCAGCAGTTACTCCCCAAGGACTAGCGGGTTTAGCTCCTACAATGAGCAGTTCTTC.

This clone was observed a few times. The chain recombines TRBV7-9 with TRBJ2-5; 14 bases are a match to TRBD2. CDR1 SEHNR and CDR2 FQNEAQ come from the germline V gene (reference sequence). The CDR3 runs to 15 residues. Trimming removed 6 bases from V and 3 bases from J; junction bases left unmatched: 3. The CDR3 region is CASRPGLAGEETQYF. The CDR3 DNA reads TGTGCCAGCAGGCCGGGACTAGCGGGAGAAGAGACCCAGTACTTC.

The chain recombines TRBV5-1 with TRBJ1-2; a possible D gene is TRBD1 (6 bases). Per germline, CDR1 SGHRS and CDR2 YFSETQ. V was trimmed by 6 bases and J by 4 bases, leaving 22 bases between them. This CDR3 region has 16 residues. The CDR3 loop is CASTLGLGQTFYGYTF. CDR3 bases: TGCGCCAGCACCCTAGGTCTTGGACAGACCTTCTATGGCTACACCTTC.

The chain has TRBV10-2 and TRBJ2-3; 7 positions match TRBD1. Trimming at V came to 7 bases and at J to 0 bases, leaving 19 bases not matched to a gene. In germline, CDR1 is WSHSY, CDR2 SAAADI. This CDR3 has 19 residues. The CDR3 bases are TGCGCCAGCATTCCTCTGGACAGGCAAGATTCTTCGAGCACAGATACGCAGTATTTT. Translation gives CASIPLDRQDSSSTDTQYF.

This rearrangement joins TRBV29-1 to TRBJ2-5; 8 bases align to TRBD2. This CDR3 contains 15 residues. The ends lost 0 bases at V and 1 base at J; junction bases unmatched: 4. Germline V CDR1 and CDR2: SQVTM, ANQGSEA. The CDR3 bases are TGCAGCGTTGAAGAGCGGGGGGCTTTCCAAGAGACCCAGTACTTC. It is translated as CSVEERGAFQETQYF.

This chain uses TRBV5-6 with TRBJ1-5, with 7 bases aligning to TRBD1. After removal of 2 bases from V and 9 bases from J, the junction contained 8 bases not matched to a gene. Germline V gene sequence: CDR1 SGHDT, CDR2 YYEEEE. The CDR3 loop spans 14 amino acids. The CDR3 loop reads CASSFGQGESPQHF. The CDR3 DNA reads as TGTGCCAGCAGCTTTGGCCAGGGGGAATCGCCCCAGCATTTT. The variable domain in full, with the rest retrieved from reference TRBV5-6 and TRBJ1-5, is DAGVTQSPTHLIKTRGQQVTLRCSPKSGHDTVSWYQQALGQGPQFIFQYYEEEERQRGNFPDRFSGHQFPNYSSELNVNALLLGDSALYLCASSFGQGESPQHFGDGTRLSIL.

The J gene is TRBJ2-1, the V gene TRBV5-1; D remains ambiguous. In germline, CDR1 is SGHRS, CDR2 YFSETQ. The CDR3 covers 14 residues. Trimming shortened V by 1 base and J by 7 bases, and 12 bases separated the two germline ends. Here the CDR3 reads CASSLNPVLNEQFF. For the CDR3, the DNA is TGCGCCAGCAGCTTGAATCCGGTGCTAAATGAGCAGTTCTTC.

This clone has just a few counts. This chain connects TRBV5-1 to TRBJ2-7; D unclear. V lost 0 bases and J lost 6, with 10 bases in between. Germline V gene sequence: CDR1 SGHRS, CDR2 YFSETQ. The CDR3 spans 13 residues. The CDR3 is CASSLDGVGEQYF. CDR3 sequence (DNA): TGCGCCAGCAGCTTGGATGGTGTCGGCGAGCAGTACTTC.

The V call is TRBV5-1, the J call TRBJ1-6; a weak D match, TRBD1 (6 bases). CDR3 length: 15 residues. Germline V gene data show CDR1 as SGHRS and CDR2 as YFSETQ. V dropped 0 bases and J dropped 9 bases, with 13 bases sitting between them. CDR3 nucleotide sequence: TGCGCCAGCAGCTTGGACGGACAGCGCACTTCACCCCTCCACTTT. This sequence encodes CASSLDGQRTSPLHF.

A few counts support this clone. The genes are TRBV7-9 and TRBJ2-2; unclear D gene. Between the trimmed V and J ends, which lost 7 bases and 1 base, there was a span of 7 bases. From germline, CDR1 is SEHNR and CDR2 FQNEAQ (reference sequence). The CDR3 is 13 amino acids. The CDR3, as DNA: TGTGCCAGCACCCCTAGGAACACCGGGGAGCTGTTTTTT. Translation gives CASTPRNTGELFF.

This chain links TRBV19 with TRBJ1-5, with D possibly TRBD1 on 5 matching bases. The germline V gene encodes CDR1 LNHDA and CDR2 SQIVND (reference sequence). CDR3 length: 16 amino acids. Trimming cost V 3 bases and J 4 bases, with 16 bases left between them. The CDR3 sequence: CASSILARARNQPQHF. CDR3 in DNA: TGTGCCAGTAGTATCCTCGCCAGGGCGCGGAATCAGCCCCAGCATTTT.